Here is one TCR beta chain with its context. The input for sorted-subset replicate PCRs was roughly 180 ng DNA, tens of thousands of T cell genomes. The table came from immunoSEQ multiplex PCR; TCRdb's copy has only in-frame clones and leaves some out. The data hold 2,500,000 or so clones, with just under 95% observed a single time. The CDR3 is 16 amino acids. Germline V lookup: CDR1 SEHNR, CDR2 FQNEAQ (reference sequence). The V and J ends lost 4 bases and 9 bases, in that order; junction bases with no gene match: 9. The entry originates in a study of shared clonotypes between healthy human individuals.

The source of this sequence is a man between 18 and 35 years old in good health. Some clones in this sample may be carry-over from other donors' samples. The specimen was naive CD4+ T cells from PBMCs. Specified subset: CD45RA+ positively selected. The gene calls are TRBV7-9 and TRBJ2-1; 13 bases line up with TRBD2. CDR3 DNA sequence: TGTGCCAGCAGCTCAGGGGGACTAGCGGGAATCAGTGAGCAGTTCTTC. Its translation: CASSSGGLAGISEQFF.